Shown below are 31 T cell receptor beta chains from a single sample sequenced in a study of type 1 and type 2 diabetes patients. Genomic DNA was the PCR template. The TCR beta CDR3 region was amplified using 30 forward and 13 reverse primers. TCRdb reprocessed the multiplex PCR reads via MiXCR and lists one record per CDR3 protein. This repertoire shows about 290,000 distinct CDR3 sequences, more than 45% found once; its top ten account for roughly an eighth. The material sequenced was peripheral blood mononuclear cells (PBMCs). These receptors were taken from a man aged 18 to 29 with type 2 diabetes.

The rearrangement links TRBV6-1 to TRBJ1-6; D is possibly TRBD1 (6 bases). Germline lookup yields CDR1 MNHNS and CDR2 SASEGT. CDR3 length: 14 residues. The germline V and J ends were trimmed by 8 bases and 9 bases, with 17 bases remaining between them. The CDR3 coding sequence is TGTGCCAGCGAAAAGACAGGTTCGATTTCACCCCTCCACTTT. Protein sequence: CASEKTGSISPLHF.

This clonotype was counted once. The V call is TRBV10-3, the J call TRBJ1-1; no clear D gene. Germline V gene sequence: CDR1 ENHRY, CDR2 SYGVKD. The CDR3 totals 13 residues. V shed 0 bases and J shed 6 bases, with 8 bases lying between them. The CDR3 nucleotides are TGTGCCATCAGTGAGTCTCAACCACCTGAAGCTTTCTTT. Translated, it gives CAISESQPPEAFF.

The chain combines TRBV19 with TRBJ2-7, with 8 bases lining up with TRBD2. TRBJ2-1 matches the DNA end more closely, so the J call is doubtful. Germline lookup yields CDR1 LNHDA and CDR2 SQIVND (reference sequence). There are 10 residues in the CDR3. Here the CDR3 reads CVTGGAEQFF. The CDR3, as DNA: TGTGTCACCGGGGGGGCTGAGCAGTTCTTC.

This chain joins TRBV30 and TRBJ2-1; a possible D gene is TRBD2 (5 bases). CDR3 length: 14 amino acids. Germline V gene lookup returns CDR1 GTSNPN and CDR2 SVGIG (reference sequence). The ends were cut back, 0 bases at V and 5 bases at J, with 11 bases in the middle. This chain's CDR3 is CAWSVQGSHNEQFF. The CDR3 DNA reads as TGTGCCTGGAGTGTACAAGGGAGCCACAATGAGCAGTTCTTC.

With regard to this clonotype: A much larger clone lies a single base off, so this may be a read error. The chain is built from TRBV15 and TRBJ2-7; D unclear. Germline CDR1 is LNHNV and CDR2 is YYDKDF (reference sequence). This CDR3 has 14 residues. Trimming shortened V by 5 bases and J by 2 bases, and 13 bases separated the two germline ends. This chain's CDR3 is CATSHQDATYEQYF. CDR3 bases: TGTGCCACCAGCCACCAGGACGCCACCTACGAGCAGTACTTC.

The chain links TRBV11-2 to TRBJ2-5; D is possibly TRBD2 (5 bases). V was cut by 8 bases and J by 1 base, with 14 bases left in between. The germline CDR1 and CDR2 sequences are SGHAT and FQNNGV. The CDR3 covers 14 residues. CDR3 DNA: TGTGCCAGCGGCAAAGGGAGCTTCCAAGAGACCCAGTACTTC. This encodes CASGKGSFQETQYF.

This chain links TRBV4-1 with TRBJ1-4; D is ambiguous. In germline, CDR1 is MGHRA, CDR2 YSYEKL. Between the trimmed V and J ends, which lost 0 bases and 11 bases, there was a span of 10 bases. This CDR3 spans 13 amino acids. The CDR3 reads CASSQDRGEKLFF. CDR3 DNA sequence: TGCGCCAGCAGCCAAGATCGAGGTGAGAAACTGTTTTTT.

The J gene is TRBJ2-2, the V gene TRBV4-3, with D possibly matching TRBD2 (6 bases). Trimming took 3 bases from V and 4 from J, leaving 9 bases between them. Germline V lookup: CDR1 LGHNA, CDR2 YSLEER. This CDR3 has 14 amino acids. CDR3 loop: CASSQEGSTGELFF. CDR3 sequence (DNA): TGCGCCAGCAGCCAGGAGGGTTCCACCGGGGAGCTGTTTTTT.

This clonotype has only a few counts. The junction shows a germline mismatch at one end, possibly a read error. The CDR3 nucleotides read TGTGCCACGAAAGGACAGGGAAGAAGTTTAGAGACCCAGTGCTTC. Translating gives CATKGQGRSLETQCF. This rearrangement joins TRBV19 to TRBJ2-5, with 8 bases lining up with TRBD1. The CDR3 is made up of 15 amino acids. Per the germline V gene, CDR1 is LNHDA and CDR2 is SQIVND (reference sequence).

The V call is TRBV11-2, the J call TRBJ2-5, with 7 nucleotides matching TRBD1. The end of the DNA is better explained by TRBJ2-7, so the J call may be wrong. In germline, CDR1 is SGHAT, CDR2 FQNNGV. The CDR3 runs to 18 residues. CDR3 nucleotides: TGTGCCAGCAGCTCGACGGGACAGAATAATTATCCCCGCTACGAGCAGTACTTC. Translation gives CASSSTGQNNYPRYEQYF.

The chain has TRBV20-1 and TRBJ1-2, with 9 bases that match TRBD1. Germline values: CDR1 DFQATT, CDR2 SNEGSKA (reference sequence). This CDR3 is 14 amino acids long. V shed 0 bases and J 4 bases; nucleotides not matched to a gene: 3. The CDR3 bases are TGCAGTGCTAGAGATGGGACAGGGATCTATGGCTACACCTTC. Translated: CSARDGTGIYGYTF.

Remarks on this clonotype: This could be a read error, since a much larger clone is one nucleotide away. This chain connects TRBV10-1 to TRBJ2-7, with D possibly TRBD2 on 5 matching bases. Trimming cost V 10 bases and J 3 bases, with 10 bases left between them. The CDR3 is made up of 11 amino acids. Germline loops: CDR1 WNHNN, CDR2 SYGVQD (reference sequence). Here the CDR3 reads CAISRGYEQYF. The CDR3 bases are TGCGCCATCTCTCGGGGCTACGAGCAGTACTTC.

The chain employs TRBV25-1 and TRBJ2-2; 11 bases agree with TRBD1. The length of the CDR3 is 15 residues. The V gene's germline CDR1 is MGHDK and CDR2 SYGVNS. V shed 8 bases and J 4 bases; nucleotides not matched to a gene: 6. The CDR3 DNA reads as TGTGCCAGCGGGGAAGGGACAGGGGGCACCGGGGAGCTGTTTTTT. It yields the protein CASGEGTGGTGELFF.

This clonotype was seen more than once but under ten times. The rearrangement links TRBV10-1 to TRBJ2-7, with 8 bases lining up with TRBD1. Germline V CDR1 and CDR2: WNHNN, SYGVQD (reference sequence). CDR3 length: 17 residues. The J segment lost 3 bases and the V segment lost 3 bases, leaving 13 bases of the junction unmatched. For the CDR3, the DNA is TGCGCCAGCAGTGACCAAGGACAGGGTTTAATCTTCTACGAGCAGTACTTC. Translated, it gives CASSDQGQGLIFYEQYF.

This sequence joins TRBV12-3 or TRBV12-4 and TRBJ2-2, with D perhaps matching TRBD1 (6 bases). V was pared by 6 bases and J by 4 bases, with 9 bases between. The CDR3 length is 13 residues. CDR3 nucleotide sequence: TGTGCCAGCAGAGCCAGGGGCACCGGGGAGCTGTTTTTT. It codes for CASRARGTGELFF.

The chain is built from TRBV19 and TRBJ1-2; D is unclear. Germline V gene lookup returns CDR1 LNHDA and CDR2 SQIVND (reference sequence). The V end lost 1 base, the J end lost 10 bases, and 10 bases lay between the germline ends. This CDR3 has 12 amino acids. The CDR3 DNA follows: TGTGCCAGTAGTATAGGGAAAAGAGACTACACCTTC. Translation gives CASSIGKRDYTF.

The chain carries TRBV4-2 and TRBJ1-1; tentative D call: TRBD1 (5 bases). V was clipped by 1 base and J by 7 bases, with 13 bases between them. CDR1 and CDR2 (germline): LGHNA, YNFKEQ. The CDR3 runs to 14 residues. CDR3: CASSQGQGGVEAFF. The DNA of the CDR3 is TGTGCCAGCAGCCAAGGGCAGGGCGGGGTTGAAGCTTTCTTT.

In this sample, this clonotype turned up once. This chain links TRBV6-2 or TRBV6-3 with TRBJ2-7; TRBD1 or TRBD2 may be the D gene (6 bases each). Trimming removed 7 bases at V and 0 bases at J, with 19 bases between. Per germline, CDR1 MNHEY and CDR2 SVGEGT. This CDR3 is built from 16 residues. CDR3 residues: CASILGGHLLSYEQYF. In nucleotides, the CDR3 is TGTGCCAGCATCCTTGGGGGGCACCTACTCTCCTACGAGCAGTACTTC.

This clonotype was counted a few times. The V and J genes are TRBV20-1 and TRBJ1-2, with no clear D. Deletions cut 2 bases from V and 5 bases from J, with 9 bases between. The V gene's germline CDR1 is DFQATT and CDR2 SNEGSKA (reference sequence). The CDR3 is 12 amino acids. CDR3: CSARPGRYGYTF. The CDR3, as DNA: TGCAGTGCTAGACCAGGCAGATATGGCTACACCTTC.

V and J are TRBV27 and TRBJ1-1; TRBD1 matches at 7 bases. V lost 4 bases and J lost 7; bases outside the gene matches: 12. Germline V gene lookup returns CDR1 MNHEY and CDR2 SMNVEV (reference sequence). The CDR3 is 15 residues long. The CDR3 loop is CASSSLRQGGFEAFF. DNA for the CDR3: TGTGCCAGCAGTTCCTTAAGACAGGGAGGGTTTGAAGCTTTCTTT.

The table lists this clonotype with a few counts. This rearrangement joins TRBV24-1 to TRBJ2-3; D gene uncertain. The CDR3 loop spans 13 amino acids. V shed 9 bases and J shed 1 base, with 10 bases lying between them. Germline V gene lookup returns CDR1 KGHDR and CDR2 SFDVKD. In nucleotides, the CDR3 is TGTGCCACCGATCGGACGGGCACAGATACGCAGTATTTT. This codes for CATDRTGTDTQYF.

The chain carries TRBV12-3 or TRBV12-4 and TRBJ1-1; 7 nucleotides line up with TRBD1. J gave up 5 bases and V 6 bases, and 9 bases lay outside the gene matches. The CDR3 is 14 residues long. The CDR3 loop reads CASSPMTGRTEAFF. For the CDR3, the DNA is TGTGCCAGCAGCCCAATGACAGGGCGGACTGAAGCTTTCTTT.

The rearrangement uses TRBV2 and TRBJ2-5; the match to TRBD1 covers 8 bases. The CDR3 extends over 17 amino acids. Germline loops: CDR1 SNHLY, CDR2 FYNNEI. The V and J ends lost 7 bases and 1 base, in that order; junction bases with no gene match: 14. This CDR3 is CASTMEQTGVVQETQYF. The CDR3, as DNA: TGTGCCAGCACCATGGAGCAGACAGGGGTCGTCCAAGAGACCCAGTACTTC.

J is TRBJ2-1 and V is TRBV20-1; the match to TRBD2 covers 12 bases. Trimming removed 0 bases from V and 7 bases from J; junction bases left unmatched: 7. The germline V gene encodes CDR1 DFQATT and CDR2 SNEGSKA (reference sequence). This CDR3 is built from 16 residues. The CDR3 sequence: CSARDNQGLAGNEQFF. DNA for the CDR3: TGCAGTGCTAGAGATAATCAAGGACTAGCGGGAAATGAGCAGTTCTTC.

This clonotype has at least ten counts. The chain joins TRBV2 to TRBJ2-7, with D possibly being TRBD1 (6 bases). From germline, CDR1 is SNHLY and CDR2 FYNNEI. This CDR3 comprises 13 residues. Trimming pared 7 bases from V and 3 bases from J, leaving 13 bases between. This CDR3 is CASNVRDNYEQYF. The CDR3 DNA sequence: TGTGCCAGCAATGTTCGGGACAACTACGAGCAGTACTTC.

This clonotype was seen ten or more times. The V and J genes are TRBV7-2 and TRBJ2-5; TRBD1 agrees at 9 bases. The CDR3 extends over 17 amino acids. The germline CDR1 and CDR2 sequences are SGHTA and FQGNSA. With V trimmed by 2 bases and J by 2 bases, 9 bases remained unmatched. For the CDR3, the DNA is TGTGCCAGCAGCTTAATCGGGACAGGGAGGGGGCAAGAGACCCAGTACTTC. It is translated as CASSLIGTGRGQETQYF.

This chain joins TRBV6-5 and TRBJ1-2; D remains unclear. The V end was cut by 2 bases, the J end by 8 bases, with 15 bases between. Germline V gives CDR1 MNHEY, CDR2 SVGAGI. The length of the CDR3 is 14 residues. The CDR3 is CASSYIVGFEGYTF. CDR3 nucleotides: TGTGCCAGCAGTTACATAGTGGGATTTGAGGGCTACACCTTC.

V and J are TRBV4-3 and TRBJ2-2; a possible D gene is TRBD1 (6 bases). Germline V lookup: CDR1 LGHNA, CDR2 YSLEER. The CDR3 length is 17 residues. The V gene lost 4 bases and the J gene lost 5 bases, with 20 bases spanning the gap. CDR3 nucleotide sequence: TGCGCCAGCAGCCTTGGACAGAACTTACCCGAGACCGGGGAGCTGTTTTTT. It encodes CASSLGQNLPETGELFF.

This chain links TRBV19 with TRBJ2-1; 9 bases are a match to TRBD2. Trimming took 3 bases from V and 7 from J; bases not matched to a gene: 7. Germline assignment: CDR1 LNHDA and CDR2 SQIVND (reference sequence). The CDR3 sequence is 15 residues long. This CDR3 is CASSIYSGRLNEQFF. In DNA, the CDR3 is TGTGCCAGTAGTATCTATAGCGGGAGACTGAATGAGCAGTTCTTC.

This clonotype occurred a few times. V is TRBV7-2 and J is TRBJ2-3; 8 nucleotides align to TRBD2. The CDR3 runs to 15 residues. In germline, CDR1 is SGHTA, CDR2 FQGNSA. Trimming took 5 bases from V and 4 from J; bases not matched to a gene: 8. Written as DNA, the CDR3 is TGTGCCAGCAGCACCGTGACTAGCGAGTCAGATACGCAGTATTTT. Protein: CASSTVTSESDTQYF.

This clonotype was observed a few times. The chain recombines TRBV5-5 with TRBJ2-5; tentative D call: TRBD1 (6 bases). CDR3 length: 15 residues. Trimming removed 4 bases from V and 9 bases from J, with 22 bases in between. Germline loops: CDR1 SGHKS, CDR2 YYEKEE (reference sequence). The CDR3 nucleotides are TGTGCCAGCAGCAGAACCGGGACAATGGGACGGGCCCAGTACTTC. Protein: CASSRTGTMGRAQYF.